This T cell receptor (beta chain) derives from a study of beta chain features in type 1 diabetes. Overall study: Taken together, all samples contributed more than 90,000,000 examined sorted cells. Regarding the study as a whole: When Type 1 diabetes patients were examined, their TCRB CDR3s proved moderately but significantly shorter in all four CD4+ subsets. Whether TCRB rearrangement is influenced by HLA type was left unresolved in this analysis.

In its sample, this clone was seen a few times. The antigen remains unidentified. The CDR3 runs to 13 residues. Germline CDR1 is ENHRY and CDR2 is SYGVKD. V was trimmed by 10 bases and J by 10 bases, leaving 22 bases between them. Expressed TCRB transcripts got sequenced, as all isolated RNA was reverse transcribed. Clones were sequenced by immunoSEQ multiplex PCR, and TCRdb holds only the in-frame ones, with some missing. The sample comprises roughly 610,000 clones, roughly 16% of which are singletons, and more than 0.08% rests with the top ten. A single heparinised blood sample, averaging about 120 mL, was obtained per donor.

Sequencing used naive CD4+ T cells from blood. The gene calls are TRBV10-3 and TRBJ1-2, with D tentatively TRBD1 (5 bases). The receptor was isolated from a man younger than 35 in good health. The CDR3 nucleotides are TGTGCCACCACGCCCCAGGGCTCAAGTGCCTACACCTTC. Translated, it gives CATTPQGSSAYTF.